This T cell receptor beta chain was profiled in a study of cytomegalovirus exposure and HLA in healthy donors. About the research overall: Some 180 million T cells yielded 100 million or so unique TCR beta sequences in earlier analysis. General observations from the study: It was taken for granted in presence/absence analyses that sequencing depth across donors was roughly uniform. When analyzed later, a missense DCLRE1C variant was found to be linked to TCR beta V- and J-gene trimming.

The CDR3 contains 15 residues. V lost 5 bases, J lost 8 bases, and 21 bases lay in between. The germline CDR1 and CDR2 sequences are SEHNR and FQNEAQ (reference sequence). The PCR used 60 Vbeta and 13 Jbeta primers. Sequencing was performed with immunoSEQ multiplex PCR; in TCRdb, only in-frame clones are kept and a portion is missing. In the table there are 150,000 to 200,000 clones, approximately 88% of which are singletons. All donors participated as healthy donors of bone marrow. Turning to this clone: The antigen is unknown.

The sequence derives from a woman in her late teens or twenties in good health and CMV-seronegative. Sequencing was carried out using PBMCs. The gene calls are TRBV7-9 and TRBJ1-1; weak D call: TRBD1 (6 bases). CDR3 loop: CASSKGWGGESEAFF. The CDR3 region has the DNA TGTGCCAGCAGCAAGGGGTGGGGGGGCGAGTCCGAAGCTTTCTTT. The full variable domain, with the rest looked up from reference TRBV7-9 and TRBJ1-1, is DTGVSQNPRHKITKRGQNVTFRCDPISEHNRLYWYRQTLGQGPEFLTYFQNEAQLEKSRLLSDRFSAERPKGSFSTLEIQRTEQGDSAMYLCASSKGWGGESEAFFGQGTRLTVV.